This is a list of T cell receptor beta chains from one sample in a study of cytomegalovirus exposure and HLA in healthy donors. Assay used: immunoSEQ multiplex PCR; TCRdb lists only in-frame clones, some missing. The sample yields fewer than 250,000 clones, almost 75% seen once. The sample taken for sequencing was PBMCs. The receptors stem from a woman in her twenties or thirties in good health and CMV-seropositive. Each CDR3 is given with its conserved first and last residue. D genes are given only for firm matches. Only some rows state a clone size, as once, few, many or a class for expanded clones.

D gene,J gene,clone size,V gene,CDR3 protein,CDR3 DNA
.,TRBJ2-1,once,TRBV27,CASSFYSTRTHNEQFF,TGTGCCAGCAGTTTTTACTCGACTAGAACCCACAATGAGCAGTTCTTC
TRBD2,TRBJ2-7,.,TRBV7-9,CASSGGLAVWEQYF,TGTGCCAGCAGCGGAGGACTAGCGGTCTGGGAGCAGTACTTC
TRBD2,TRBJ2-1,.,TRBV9,CASSGRVAGGPGGSEQFF,TGTGCCAGCAGCGGGAGAGTAGCGGGAGGGCCGGGGGGCAGCGAGCAGTTCTTC
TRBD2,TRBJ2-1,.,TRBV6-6,CASGLAGGYNEQFF,TGTGCCAGCGGACTAGCGGGAGGGTACAATGAGCAGTTCTTC
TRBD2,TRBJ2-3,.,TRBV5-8,CASSWGTSSASTDTQYF,TGTGCCAGCAGCTGGGGGACTAGCAGCGCTAGCACAGATACGCAGTATTTT
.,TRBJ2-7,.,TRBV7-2,CASSLAGTQGYEQYF,TGTGCCAGCAGCTTAGCCGGGACACAAGGATACGAGCAGTACTTC
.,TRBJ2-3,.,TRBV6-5,CASSILPIGTDTQYF,TGTGCCAGCAGCATCCTCCCGATAGGCACAGATACGCAGTATTTT
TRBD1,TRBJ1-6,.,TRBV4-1,CASSPDRGNSPLHF,TGCGCCAGCAGCCCCGACAGGGGGAATTCACCCCTCCACTTT
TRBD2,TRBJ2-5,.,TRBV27,CASSLSGLAGVRQETQYF,TGTGCCAGCAGTTTATCGGGACTAGCGGGAGTAAGACAAGAGACCCAGTACTTC
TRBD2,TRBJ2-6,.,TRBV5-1,CASSLGSGGGIPSGANVLTF,TGCGCCAGCAGCTTGGGGTCCGGGGGGGGTATTCCTTCTGGGGCCAACGTCCTGACTTTC
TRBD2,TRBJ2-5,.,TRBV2,CASSSKWTSGDKETQYF,TGTGCCAGCAGCTCAAAATGGACTAGCGGAGACAAAGAGACCCAGTACTTC
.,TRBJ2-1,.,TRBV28,CATNEQFF,TGTGCCACGAATGAGCAGTTCTTC
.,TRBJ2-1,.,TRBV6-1,CASSPDTLLYNEQFF,TGTGCCAGCAGTCCAGACACCCTCCTATACAATGAGCAGTTCTTC
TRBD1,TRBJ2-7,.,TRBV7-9,CASSPSGQGTEQYF,TGTGCCAGCAGCCCGTCGGGACAGGGAACCGAGCAGTACTTC
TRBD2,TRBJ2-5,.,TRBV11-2,CASSLGTSEQETQYF,TGTGCCAGCAGCTTAGGGACTAGCGAGCAAGAGACCCAGTACTTC
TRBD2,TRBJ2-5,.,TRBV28,CASARGERVQETQYF,TGTGCCAGCGCCCGGGGGGAAAGGGTCCAAGAGACCCAGTACTTC
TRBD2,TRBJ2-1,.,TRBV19,CASSTLLAGSSYNEQFF,TGTGCCAGTAGTACCTTACTAGCGGGGAGCTCCTACAATGAGCAGTTCTTC
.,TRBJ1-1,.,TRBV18,CASSTQAGRNTEAFF,TGTGCCAGCTCTACCCAAGCAGGGCGGAACACTGAAGCTTTCTTT
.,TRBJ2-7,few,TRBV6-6,CASSSTRPPRPGEQYF,TGTGCCAGCAGTTCCACCCGGCCCCCTAGGCCTGGCGAGCAGTACTTC
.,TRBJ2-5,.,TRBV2,CASSERGETQYF,TGTGCCAGCAGTGAAAGGGGGGAGACCCAGTACTTC